This T cell receptor beta chain originates from a study of cytomegalovirus exposure and HLA in healthy donors. Primers included in the PCR were 60 Vbeta and 13 Jbeta primers. TCRdb keeps only in-frame clones here, not all; method: immunoSEQ multiplex PCR. The data contain roughly 180,000 clones, about 81% of them singletons. This CDR3 has 13 residues. Between the trimmed V and J ends, which lost 4 bases and 2 bases, there was a span of 8 bases. Germline V gives CDR1 MNHNS, CDR2 SASEGT. The table lists this clone with a count of one. J is TRBJ2-5 and V is TRBV6-1; D uncertain. What was sequenced was PBMCs. The sequence was collected from a woman under 30 in good health and CMV-seropositive. CDR3 DNA sequence: TGTGCCAGCAGTGGTATAAATCAAGAGACCCAGTACTTC. It specifies CASSGINQETQYF.